This T cell receptor beta chain was obtained from a study of shared clonotypes between healthy human individuals. On the study more broadly: Donor ages ranged 18 to 49 years: a couple of women, a few men. General study findings and limits: Across a handful of donors, naive CD4 shared 5% to 6%, naive CD8 less than 4%, memory CD4 more than 2%, memory CD8 more than 0.35%. Sequencing of the sorted subsets was shown by rarefaction to be incomplete despite large depth.

Germline V gene data show CDR1 as SGHRS and CDR2 as YFSETQ. The CDR3 runs 14 residues. The V end was cut by 4 bases, the J end by 8 bases, with 15 bases between. Investigators divided CD4+ cells into CD45RA+ naive and CD45RA-negative memory subsets. Concerning this clone: Antigen unknown.

The assay was immunoSEQ multiplex PCR, and TCRdb's table has in-frame clones only and misses some. The table shows 2 million to 3 million clones, with 93% occurring only once. The chain joins TRBV5-1 to TRBJ1-4; D is undetermined. The receptor was isolated from a man younger than 35 in good health. Some clones in this sample may be carry-over from other donors' samples. The source material was naive CD4+ T cells from PBMCs. Subset noted: CD45RA+ positively selected. The CDR3 spells CASSSGQYGEKLFF. The DNA of the CDR3 is TGCGCCAGCAGCAGCGGTCAATATGGCGAAAAACTGTTTTTT. The whole variable domain, filled in from reference TRBV5-1 and TRBJ1-4, reads KAGVTQTPRYLIKTRGQQVTLSCSPISGHRSVSWYQQTPGQGLQFLFEYFSETQRNKGNFPGRFSGRQFSNSRSEMNVSTLELGDSALYLCASSSGQYGEKLFFGSGTQLSVL.